This T cell receptor (beta chain) was identified in a study of T cell clones after liver transplantation (dated by TCRdb to between 2019 and 2020). About the full investigation: Samples were obtained from ITN030ST, a randomized trial in which withdrawal of immunosuppression was attempted within 2 years of liver transplantation. The study cohort included 8 liver transplant recipients, of whom 3 were classified as tolerant and 5 as non-tolerant. As an antigen-independent comparator for the donor-reactive sequences, third party-reactive TCRbeta sequences from pre-transplant MLRs were identified as well. Donor-reactive T cell clones were identified by TCRbeta sequencing following a pre-transplant mixed lymphocyte reaction and were subsequently tracked in post-transplant blood. No induction therapy was given to the subjects, and standard immunosuppression was administered until randomization at 12-24 months post-transplant. Tolerance meant complete immunosuppression withdrawal for at least one year without liver enzymes rising beyond twice the upper limit of normal. Blood samples were collected pre-transplant, then pre-randomization ahead of withdrawal, and finally post-randomization once withdrawal had either been completed or failed. Of the eight recipients, a few were HCV-positive, while the remaining recipients had been transplanted for non-autoimmune, non-viral indications.

This clone was observed a few times. Its antigen is unknown. No qualities accompany the bases; no much larger clone lies one base away. Using immunoSEQ, frozen genomic DNA was subjected to high-throughput TCRbeta CDR3 sequencing, a process that included PCR amplification, mapping, bias correction and internal controls. In the original analysis: Only productive rearrangements were retained, and each unique TCRbeta sequence was defined by its CDR3 nucleotide sequence together with its V and J gene. For classification of a sequence as donor-reactive, at least 5-fold expansion in CFSE-low cells relative to unstimulated pre-transplant cells and a frequency of at least 0.01% were required. To ensure at least 90% detection power, minimum frequency thresholds were set for each subject based on that subject's lowest-template unstimulated sample. Jensen-Shannon divergence between the top 1000 TCRbeta sequences post-transplant and pre-transplant was used to measure repertoire turnover. Two-sided Fisher's exact tests were used to test for changes in the detection of donor-reactive sequences. TCRdb retrieved this table from immuneACCESS and kept in-frame rearrangements only. Not all clones are present; in checked studies, unresolved V genes account for under half, and no reason is known for the remainder. V and J calls and clone size come straight from that table; D and trimming were deduced from the DNA. This sample is represented by about 120,000 clones; about nine tenths of them were singletons. About 0.8% of the sample is held by the ten biggest clonotypes.

Unstimulated PBMCs, after thawing, were stained for CD3, CD4 and CD8 and then FACS-sorted into CD3+CD4+ and CD3+CD8+ populations. All 8 studied subjects were randomized to withdrawal of immunosuppression. Genomic DNA was isolated with the Qiagen DNeasy Blood and Tissue Kit. Cut back by 4 bases and 0 bases, the V and J ends lie 13 bases apart. Per the germline V gene (reference sequence), MNHNY is the CDR1 and SVGAGI is the CDR2. From the cysteine up to the phenylalanine, the CDR3 has a length of 15 residues. Only the CDR3 DNA stays, 45 bases, in frame from base 1. Overall study results and their limits: In most of the 8 subjects, circulating donor-reactive CD4 TCRbeta sequences decreased significantly after transplant, regardless of tolerance or HCV status. Low numbers of available donor cells limited the measurable donor-reactive repertoire in a couple of subjects. Since no allograft tissue specimens were available, donor-reactive T cells may have migrated into the graft instead of being deleted. The conclusions were considered preliminary, being limited by small, heterogeneous patient numbers and non-standardized post-transplant time points. Donor-reactive sequences declined more than third party-reactive ones, suggesting partial antigen-specific deletion unrelated to withdrawal success. After accounting for repertoire turnover, donor-reactive detection was significantly reduced in 7 of 8 subjects for CD4 and 8 of 8 for CD8.

Here the chain combines TRBV6-6 and TRBJ2-7; too little of a D gene remains to name it. The receptor was isolated from a human patient who received a liver transplant. Following a transplant, a fraction of the T cells may be traceable to the graft donor. Sequencing was performed on CD4+ T cells from blood, taken 12 months after liver transplant. The CDR3 protein: CASSSPTLNSYEQYF. The DNA sequence follows: TGTGCCAGCAGTTCCCCTACCCTCAACTCCTACGAGCAGTACTTC.